The 32 T cell receptor beta chains below all came from one sample that was sequenced in a study of PD-1 blockade in classical Hodgkin lymphoma. Clones were sequenced by immunoSEQ multiplex PCR, and TCRdb holds only the in-frame ones, with some missing. The sample lists about 75,000 clones, roughly 91% occurring once. All patients relapsed after autologous stem cell transplantation, and brentuximab vedotin exposure varied. This material consisted of peripheral blood mononuclear cells (PBMCs), taken at baseline. The receptors shown here come from a human donor with classical Hodgkin lymphoma.

This rearrangement joins TRBV4-3 to TRBJ2-7, with D maybe TRBD2 (6 bases). This CDR3 has 18 amino acids. Germline V gene sequence: CDR1 LGHNA, CDR2 YSLEER. V was clipped by 3 bases and J by 0 bases, with 21 bases between them. CDR3: CASSHRDLAGPNSYEQYF. DNA of the CDR3: TGCGCCAGCAGCCATCGAGATCTGGCGGGACCGAACTCCTACGAGCAGTACTTC.

CDR3 nucleotides: TGTGCCAGCAGTTTAGGGGTAAGTCAGCCCCAGCATTTT. It translates to CASSLGVSQPQHF. The chain links TRBV27 to TRBJ1-5; D not certain. Germline V gives CDR1 MNHEY, CDR2 SMNVEV (reference sequence). The germline V and J ends were trimmed by 2 bases and 6 bases, with 8 bases remaining between them. The CDR3 spans 13 residues.

J is TRBJ1-2 and V is TRBV7-9; 10 bases are a match to TRBD1. Germline V gene sequence: CDR1 SEHNR, CDR2 FQNEAQ (reference sequence). After removal of 4 bases from V and 7 bases from J, the junction contained 6 bases not matched to a gene. The CDR3 length is 14 residues. CDR3 sequence: CASSYGQGVGGYTF. CDR3 DNA: TGTGCCAGCAGCTACGGACAGGGGGTTGGTGGCTACACCTTC.

This clone appeared a single time. This sequence joins TRBV2 and TRBJ2-5, with a tentative D call TRBD2 (6 bases). V dropped 6 bases and J dropped 2 bases, with 13 bases sitting between them. The CDR3 loop spans 14 amino acids. The germline V gene encodes CDR1 SNHLY and CDR2 FYNNEI. The CDR3, as DNA: TGTGCCAGCAGCGAGGGACTCACTCAAGAGACCCAGTACTTC. Protein: CASSEGLTQETQYF.

The rearrangement links TRBV28 to TRBJ1-5; 10 bases are shared with TRBD1. V was pared by 7 bases and J by 7 bases, with 7 bases of the junction left unmatched. Germline V lookup: CDR1 MDHEN, CDR2 SYDVKM. This CDR3 contains 14 residues. The CDR3 loop reads CASTTGQGTQPQHF. The CDR3 nucleotides read TGTGCCAGCACTACGGGACAGGGGACCCAGCCCCAGCATTTT.

This rearrangement joins TRBV5-4 to TRBJ2-5; 12 positions agree with TRBD2. The CDR3 covers 16 residues. Germline loops: CDR1 SGHNT, CDR2 YYREEE (reference sequence). The V gene end was trimmed by 4 bases and the J gene end by 4 bases; junction bases not matched to a gene: 8. CDR3 in amino acids: CASSGRLAGVGETQYF. CDR3 nucleotides: TGTGCCAGCAGCGGCCGACTAGCGGGAGTAGGAGAGACCCAGTACTTC. The variable domain in full, with the rest retrieved from reference TRBV5-4 and TRBJ2-5, is ETGVTQSPTHLIKTRGQQVTLRCSSQSGHNTVSWYQQALGQGPQFIFQYYREEENGRGNFPPRFSGLQFPNYSSELNVNALELDDSALYLCASSGRLAGVGETQYFGPGTRLLVL.

The V gene is TRBV4-3, the J gene TRBJ2-5; TRBD2 matches 13 bases. CDR3 length equals 17 residues. Germline V gene data show CDR1 as LGHNA and CDR2 as YSLEER. J gave up 7 bases and V 0 bases, and 8 bases lay outside the gene matches. The CDR3 coding sequence is TGCGCCAGCAGCCAAGATAGGACTAGCGGGAGAGTTGGGACCCAGTACTTC. Its protein product is CASSQDRTSGRVGTQYF.

The rearrangement joins TRBV11-2 to TRBJ2-5; the match to TRBD2 covers 9 bases. The V and J ends lost 1 base and 5 bases, in that order; junction bases with no gene match: 11. CDR3 size: 17 residues. Germline V gene data show CDR1 as SGHAT and CDR2 as FQNNGV. The CDR3 region is CASSLVPAGGPGETQYF. Here the CDR3 DNA reads TGTGCCAGCAGCTTAGTCCCTGCGGGGGGGCCGGGTGAGACCCAGTACTTC.

CDR3 nucleotides: TGTGCCAGCAGCTTAGATGTGTTCGGTGGGACTGCGGGGACCCAGTACTTC. This codes for CASSLDVFGGTAGTQYF. The genes are TRBV13 and TRBJ2-5; a weak D match, TRBD2 (6 bases). This CDR3 is built from 17 residues. From germline, CDR1 is PRHDT and CDR2 FYEKMQ (reference sequence). V lost 1 base, J lost 7 bases, and 22 bases lay in between.

J is TRBJ1-5 and V is TRBV30; D gene ambiguous. The germline gives CDR1 GTSNPN, CDR2 SVGIG (reference sequence). V gave up 5 bases and J gave up 2 bases, with 13 bases separating them. This CDR3 comprises 14 residues. The CDR3 sequence: CAWATVSGNQPQHF. The CDR3 nucleotides are TGTGCCTGGGCGACTGTGTCGGGCAATCAGCCCCAGCATTTT.

This clone was counted once. CDR3 amino acids: CASSLDTGELFF. The DNA for the CDR3 is TGTGCCAGCAGCTTAGACACCGGGGAGCTGTTTTTT. The chain joins TRBV7-8 to TRBJ2-2; no reliable D call. Looked up from germline, CDR1 is SGHVS and CDR2 is FQNEAQ. V was pared by 1 base and J by 3 bases, with 0 bases between. This CDR3 contains 12 residues.

The V call is TRBV30, the J call TRBJ2-7, with D possibly being TRBD1 or TRBD2 (5 bases each). Germline assignment: CDR1 GTSNPN and CDR2 SVGIG (reference sequence). The ends were cut back, 3 bases at V and 2 bases at J, with 11 bases in the middle. This CDR3 has 13 amino acids. In DNA form, the CDR3 reads TGTGCCTGGAGCGGGACCAGTACCTACGAGCAGTACTTC. It encodes CAWSGTSTYEQYF.

This clone was picked up many times. This sequence joins TRBV11-2 and TRBJ1-6; a possible D gene is TRBD1 (6 bases). Germline V CDR1 and CDR2: SGHAT, FQNNGV. V lost 1 base, J lost 7 bases, and 11 bases lay in between. CDR3 length equals 15 residues. In DNA form, the CDR3 reads TGTGCCAGCAGCTTAGGAACAGGGAGGAATTCACCCCTCCACTTT. Protein sequence: CASSLGTGRNSPLHF.

The CDR3 bases are TGTGCCAGCTCATCAGGTACCCCTATCCCCGACAATGAGCAGTTCTTC. Translation gives CASSSGTPIPDNEQFF. The chain couples TRBV18 to TRBJ2-1; D gene uncertain. Trimming cost V 5 bases and J 5 bases, with 19 bases left between them. The CDR3 runs 16 residues. The germline CDR1 and CDR2 sequences are KGHSH and LQKENI.

The chain recombines TRBV5-8 with TRBJ2-7; perhaps TRBD1 as D (6 bases). This CDR3 is built from 12 residues. Germline V CDR1 and CDR2: SGHTS, YDEGEE. The ends were cut back, 6 bases at V and 4 bases at J, with 11 bases in the middle. The CDR3: CASTEQGYEQYF. CDR3 DNA: TGTGCCAGCACGGAACAGGGATACGAGCAGTACTTC. Supplemented by reference TRBV5-8 and TRBJ2-7, the full variable domain reads EAGVTQSPTHLIKTRGQQATLRCSPISGHTSVYWYQQALGLGLQFLLWYDEGEERNRGNFPPRFSGRQFPNYSSELNVNALELEDSALYLCASTEQGYEQYFGPGTRLTVT.

J is TRBJ2-5 and V is TRBV9; D may be TRBD1 or TRBD2 (5 bases each). V lost 3 bases, J lost 5 bases, and 20 bases lay in between. Germline lookup yields CDR1 SGDLS and CDR2 YYNGEE. The CDR3 sequence is 16 residues long. The CDR3 region is CASSEEETWGSETQYF. Here the CDR3 DNA reads TGTGCCAGCAGCGAGGAGGAGACGTGGGGGTCGGAGACCCAGTACTTC.

The CDR3 loop is CASSSPGEQFF. DNA of the CDR3: TGTGCCAGCAGTTCACCAGGTGAGCAGTTCTTC. The V and J genes are TRBV11-2 and TRBJ2-1; no reliable D call. The germline V gene has CDR1 SGHAT and CDR2 FQNNGV. V was trimmed by 6 bases and J by 9 bases, leaving 9 bases between them. The CDR3 contains 11 residues.

This clone was seen a few times. The chain couples TRBV28 to TRBJ1-2; unclear D gene. CDR1 and CDR2 (germline): MDHEN, SYDVKM. This CDR3 region has 12 residues. V shed 3 bases and J shed 5 bases, with 7 bases lying between them. The CDR3 sequence is CASSLRDYGYTF. For the CDR3, the DNA is TGTGCCAGCAGTTTGAGGGATTATGGCTACACCTTC.

This clone appeared once. The chain carries TRBV6-5 and TRBJ2-7, with D perhaps matching TRBD2 (6 bases). The germline V and J ends were trimmed by 6 bases and 4 bases, with 13 bases remaining between them. CDR1 and CDR2 (germline): MNHEY, SVGAGI. This CDR3 has 13 amino acids. This chain's CDR3 is CASRQGEVYEQYF. Here the CDR3 DNA reads TGTGCCAGCAGGCAAGGGGAGGTGTACGAGCAGTACTTC.

The chain couples TRBV5-4 to TRBJ2-7, with D possibly TRBD2 on 5 matching bases. The CDR3 consists of 13 residues. V dropped 3 bases and J dropped 3 bases, with 10 bases sitting between them. Germline-derived CDR1 and CDR2 are SGHNT and YYREEE (reference sequence). The CDR3: CASSSPGSYEQYF. The CDR3 region has the DNA TGTGCCAGCAGCTCTCCGGGGAGCTACGAGCAGTACTTC.

V and J are TRBV19 and TRBJ2-1; 12 bases are a match to TRBD2. The germline V gene has CDR1 LNHDA and CDR2 SQIVND (reference sequence). V gave up 0 bases and J gave up 10 bases; unmatched junction bases: 16. This CDR3 has 19 amino acids. The CDR3 coding sequence is TGTGCCAGTAGTATAGATCAATTGCCCCGACTAGCGGGAGTCTGGGAGCAGTTCTTC. Protein sequence: CASSIDQLPRLAGVWEQFF.

This chain links TRBV13 with TRBJ2-7, with 9 bases fitting TRBD1. CDR1 and CDR2 from the germline V gene are PRHDT and FYEKMQ (reference sequence). The CDR3 covers 14 residues. V lost 0 bases and J lost 3; bases outside the gene matches: 0. Written as DNA, the CDR3 is TGTGCCAGCAGCTTAGGGGACAGGGGCTACGAGCAGTACTTC. It yields the protein CASSLGDRGYEQYF.

The chain couples TRBV2 to TRBJ1-2, with a tentative D call TRBD1 (6 bases). The V and J ends lost 2 bases and 4 bases respectively, with 14 bases between them. Germline V gene sequence: CDR1 SNHLY, CDR2 FYNNEI. CDR3 size: 15 residues. CDR3 DNA: TGTGCCAGCAGTGAAAGGGCAGGGGATCGCTATGGCTACACCTTC. Encoded protein: CASSERAGDRYGYTF.

The rearrangement uses TRBV7-3 and TRBJ2-1, with 11 bases aligning to TRBD2. The ends lost 5 bases at V and 3 bases at J; junction bases unmatched: 9. Per germline, CDR1 SGHTA and CDR2 FQGTGA. CDR3 length equals 17 residues. The CDR3 nucleotides are TGTGCCAGCAGCCCTGGGAGAACTAGCGGGAGCTACAATGAGCAGTTCTTC. Translating gives CASSPGRTSGSYNEQFF.

The V call is TRBV27, the J call TRBJ1-4; no reliable D call. The germline V gene has CDR1 MNHEY and CDR2 SMNVEV (reference sequence). The V end lost 1 base, the J end lost 5 bases, and 14 bases lay between the germline ends. This CDR3 region has 16 residues. DNA of the CDR3: TGTGCCAGCAGTTTATTTGGCGGGCGGGCCAATGAAAAACTGTTTTTT. This sequence encodes CASSLFGGRANEKLFF.

The gene calls are TRBV7-7 and TRBJ2-3; 10 bases are shared with TRBD2. Germline-derived CDR1 and CDR2 are SSHAT and FNYEAQ (reference sequence). The V segment lost 2 bases and the J segment 2 bases; nucleotides outside the gene matches: 4. The CDR3 has 16 amino acids. The CDR3 sequence is CASSLMLAGDTDTQYF. CDR3 DNA sequence: TGTGCCAGCAGCTTAATGCTAGCGGGGGACACAGATACGCAGTATTTT.

The CDR3 DNA reads TGTGCCAGCAGTTTAATCCTCCAGGACCCTAATCGGGACTATGGCTACACCTTC. It translates to CASSLILQDPNRDYGYTF. The gene calls are TRBV28 and TRBJ1-2; the D is unclear. This CDR3 contains 18 residues. CDR1 and CDR2 (germline): MDHEN, SYDVKM. V was pared by 2 bases and J by 3 bases, with 22 bases between.

This clone was seen just once. J is TRBJ2-2 and V is TRBV5-1; D is undetermined. The CDR3 extends over 12 amino acids. The germline CDR1 and CDR2 sequences are SGHRS and YFSETQ. With 1 base removed from V and 10 bases from J, the gap between germline ends came to 8 bases. The CDR3 region has the DNA TGCGCCAGCAGCTTGACTATCACGGAGCTGTTTTTT. Protein sequence: CASSLTITELFF.

V and J are TRBV28 and TRBJ2-3, with D maybe TRBD2 (6 bases). Trimming took 6 bases from V and 0 from J, leaving 13 bases between them. CDR1 and CDR2 from the germline V gene are MDHEN and SYDVKM. The CDR3 totals 15 residues. CDR3: CASSHGTASTDTQYF. CDR3 nucleotide sequence: TGTGCCAGCAGCCACGGGACTGCTAGCACAGATACGCAGTATTTT. Full variable domain (outside the CDR3, taken from reference TRBV28 and TRBJ2-3): DVKVTQSSRYLVKRTGEKVFLECVQDMDHENMFWYRQDPGLGLRLIYFSYDVKMKEKGDIPEGYSVSREKKERFSLILESASTNQTSMYLCASSHGTASTDTQYFGPGTRLTVL.

The V gene is TRBV6-4, the J gene TRBJ2-2; 10 bases are shared with TRBD2. The CDR3 is 19 amino acids. CDR1 is MRHNA, CDR2 SNTAGT, per germline. V trimming: 5 bases; J trimming: 2 bases; junction bases outside the gene matches: 14. CDR3 in DNA: TGTGCCAGCAGTCCCCCCTTAGCGGGAGGACCACCAAACACCGGGGAGCTGTTTTTT. As protein: CASSPPLAGGPPNTGELFF.

The chain combines TRBV6-1 with TRBJ1-5, with D hard to call. The ends were cut back, 2 bases at V and 1 base at J, with 12 bases in the middle. Germline V gene sequence: CDR1 MNHNS, CDR2 SASEGT. There are 16 residues in the CDR3. The DNA of the CDR3 is TGTGCCAGCAGTGAACTAGTTGGGCGGAGCAATCAGCCCCAGCATTTT. Protein sequence: CASSELVGRSNQPQHF.

V gene TRBV29-1 combines with J gene TRBJ2-7; 9 nucleotides agree with TRBD1. After removal of 3 bases from V and 7 bases from J, the junction contained 7 bases not matched to a gene. The germline V gene encodes CDR1 SQVTM and CDR2 ANQGSEA. The CDR3 consists of 13 residues. CDR3 sequence (DNA): TGCAGCGTTGAGGGACAGGGCCTGGGGGAGCAGTACTTC. It encodes CSVEGQGLGEQYF.